The source of this TCR beta chain is a study of OX40 agonist ivuxolimab in advanced cancers. Overall study: It was ivuxolimab, an agonistic anti-OX40 (CD134) antibody, that patients were treated with.

This table comes from immunoSEQ multiplex PCR, and its TCRdb copy is limited to in-frame clones, with some not included. The sample holds some 85,000 clones, 90% to 95% seen once. Concerning this clone: The antigen is unknown.

After removal of 7 bases from V and 7 bases from J, the junction contained 4 bases not matched to a gene. In germline, CDR1 is MDHEN, CDR2 SYDVKM. This CDR3 has 11 amino acids. Study-wide findings and caveats: Antigen targets of the expanded peripheral T cells went undetermined. There were, on average, more expanded clones in CD8+ T cells than in CD4+. Circulating CD4+ and CD8+ T cells showed clonal expansion by week 6 at 0.1 to 3.0 mg/kg.

The specimen comprised CD4+ or CD8+ T cells sorted from blood, sampled in a trial of the OX40 agonist ivuxolimab. The TCR sequence derives from an adult with an advanced solid tumor such as melanoma, head and neck, liver or kidney cancer. The chain joins TRBV28 to TRBJ2-7; 7 positions match TRBD2. The CDR3 DNA reads as TGTGCCAGCAATACCGGGGGGGAGCAGTACTTC. Translation gives CASNTGGEQYF.